What follows are 31 T cell receptor beta chains derived from one specimen sequenced in a study of OX40 agonist ivuxolimab in advanced cancers. Clones were read by immunoSEQ multiplex PCR, and TCRdb kept only the in-frame ones, dropping some. The sample lists tens of thousands of clones, around 90% seen once, with roughly 1% in the top ten. Sequences were derived from CD4+ or CD8+ T cells sorted from blood, sampled in a trial of the OX40 agonist ivuxolimab. The receptors stem from an adult with an advanced solid tumor such as melanoma, head and neck, liver or kidney cancer.

The chain joins TRBV2 to TRBJ1-2, with D hard to call. The ends were cut back, 7 bases at V and 4 bases at J, with 13 bases in the middle. The CDR3 is made up of 13 amino acids. Germline V gene data show CDR1 as SNHLY and CDR2 as FYNNEI. CDR3 bases: TGTGCCAGCAACCCCCGGATAACCTATGGCTACACCTTC. Translation: CASNPRITYGYTF. The full variable domain, in which reference TRBV2 and TRBJ1-2 provide the parts outside the CDR3, is EPEVTQTPSHQVTQMGQEVILRCVPISNHLYFYWYRQILGQKVEFLVSFYNNEISEKSEIFDDQFSVERPDGSNFTLKIRSTKLEDSAMYFCASNPRITYGYTFGSGTRLTVV.

The chain couples TRBV5-5 to TRBJ1-4, with D unclear. Germline V lookup: CDR1 SGHKS, CDR2 YYEKEE (reference sequence). The CDR3 runs 15 residues. Trimming removed 3 bases at V and 7 bases at J, with 16 bases between. DNA for the CDR3: TGTGCCAGCAGCTCCACTGGACTGGGCAGTGAAAAACTGTTTTTT. This codes for CASSSTGLGSEKLFF. The variable domain in full, completed from reference TRBV5-5 and TRBJ1-4, reads DAGVTQSPTHLIKTRGQQVTLRCSPISGHKSVSWYQQVLGQGPQFIFQYYEKEERGRGNFPDRFSARQFPNYSSELNVNALLLGDSALYLCASSSTGLGSEKLFFGSGTQLSVL.

The chain carries TRBV5-4 and TRBJ1-6, with a weak D call TRBD1 (5 bases). CDR1 is SGHNT and CDR2 is YYREEE in the germline V gene (reference sequence). The CDR3 has 15 amino acids. The V gene lost 2 bases and the J gene lost 9 bases, with 15 bases spanning the gap. The CDR3 bases are TGTGCCAGCAGCTTCGGGACCACCTCAGGTTCACCCCTCCACTTT. This translates into CASSFGTTSGSPLHF.

The J gene is TRBJ1-3, the V gene TRBV2; the D is unclear. The CDR3 has 18 amino acids. Germline assignment: CDR1 SNHLY and CDR2 FYNNEI. Trimming took off 1 base at V and 0 bases at J, with 16 bases between the two ends. CDR3 in DNA: TGTGCCAGCAGTGAAGTTCCGTGGCAGCCGAGCTCTGGAAACACCATATATTTT. It is translated as CASSEVPWQPSSGNTIYF.

The chain links TRBV5-1 to TRBJ1-1, with unresolved D. Germline CDR1 and CDR2: SGHRS and YFSETQ. The V and J ends lost 2 bases and 1 base respectively, with 9 bases between them. The CDR3 length is 14 residues. CDR3 DNA sequence: TGCGCCAGCAGCTTAGAGGGCTCGAACACTGAAGCTTTCTTT. It is translated as CASSLEGSNTEAFF.

J is TRBJ1-1 and V is TRBV5-5; the D is unclear. CDR1 SGHKS and CDR2 YYEKEE come from the germline V gene (reference sequence). Trimming shortened V by 0 bases and J by 1 base, and 4 bases separated the two germline ends. This CDR3 spans 13 amino acids. CDR3 in DNA: TGTGCCAGCAGCTTGGGGGGGAACACTGAAGCTTTCTTT. Translating it yields CASSLGGNTEAFF.

This sequence joins TRBV5-5 and TRBJ1-5; D gene ambiguous. Per germline, CDR1 SGHKS and CDR2 YYEKEE (reference sequence). V gave up 2 bases and J gave up 4 bases, with 10 bases separating them. The CDR3 has 14 residues. The CDR3: CASSLGRENQPQHF. Here the CDR3 DNA reads TGTGCCAGCAGCTTAGGCAGAGAGAATCAGCCCCAGCATTTT. Full variable domain (remainder filled in from reference TRBV5-5 and TRBJ1-5): DAGVTQSPTHLIKTRGQQVTLRCSPISGHKSVSWYQQVLGQGPQFIFQYYEKEERGRGNFPDRFSARQFPNYSSELNVNALLLGDSALYLCASSLGRENQPQHFGDGTRLSIL.

This chain uses TRBV6-5 with TRBJ2-7; D remains unclear. There are 13 residues in the CDR3. Trimming pared 5 bases from V and 3 bases from J, leaving 11 bases between. Germline V CDR1 and CDR2: MNHEY, SVGAGI. The CDR3 sequence is CASSLGPIYEQYF. In DNA form, the CDR3 reads TGTGCCAGCAGTCTCGGTCCCATCTACGAGCAGTACTTC.

Comments on this clone: The germline gene is not matched at one end of the junction; a read error may be the cause. The CDR3 DNA reads as TGTGCCAGCAAGGGGCAGGGGGCTGGTAACACCATATATTTT. This gives the protein CASKGQGAGNTIYF. The J gene is TRBJ1-3, the V gene TRBV6-6, with 8 bases aligning to TRBD1. Germline CDR1 MNHNY, CDR2 SVGAGI (reference sequence). This CDR3 is 14 amino acids long.

The V gene is TRBV7-8, the J gene TRBJ2-2, with D perhaps matching TRBD1 (6 bases). The germline V gene encodes CDR1 SGHVS and CDR2 FQNEAQ. The germline V and J ends were trimmed by 0 bases and 5 bases, with 13 bases remaining between them. The CDR3 contains 16 residues. CDR3 coding DNA: TGTGCCAGCAGCTTAGCCCCAGGACAGACTACCGGGGAGCTGTTTTTT. It codes for CASSLAPGQTTGELFF.

The V and J genes are TRBV4-2 and TRBJ2-1; 8 bases line up with TRBD2. The V gene's germline CDR1 is LGHNA and CDR2 YNFKEQ. The CDR3 sequence is 15 residues long. Trimming at V came to 6 bases and at J to 1 base, leaving 5 bases not matched to a gene. The CDR3 coding sequence is TGTGCCAGCAGATCGACGGGGGGGTCCTACAATGAGCAGTTCTTC. This translates into CASRSTGGSYNEQFF.

This chain connects TRBV27 to TRBJ2-1, with TRBD1 matching 7 bases. J lost 4 bases, V lost 5 bases, and 11 bases had no gene match. Germline V gene sequence: CDR1 MNHEY, CDR2 SMNVEV (reference sequence). CDR3 length equals 16 residues. CDR3 region: CASSRPTGKGYNEQFF. CDR3 nucleotide sequence: TGTGCCAGCAGTCGCCCGACAGGGAAGGGTTACAATGAGCAGTTCTTC.

CDR3 protein: CASEPGDLYNSPLHF. For the CDR3, the DNA is TGTGCCAGCGAGCCGGGAGACCTCTATAATTCACCCCTCCACTTT. J is TRBJ1-6 and V is TRBV6-6; D is ambiguous. Per germline, CDR1 MNHNY and CDR2 SVGAGI (reference sequence). V lost 8 bases to trimming and J lost 3 bases, with 14 bases between them. CDR3 size: 15 residues.

The rearrangement uses TRBV5-5 and TRBJ1-5; D is unresolved. V shed 6 bases and J shed 0 bases, with 13 bases lying between them. The V gene's germline CDR1 is SGHKS and CDR2 YYEKEE (reference sequence). The CDR3 length is 15 residues. The CDR3 protein is CASTWGGNSNQPQHF. DNA of the CDR3: TGTGCCAGCACCTGGGGAGGGAATAGCAATCAGCCCCAGCATTTT.

The chain carries TRBV5-4 and TRBJ2-7, with 10 bases aligning to TRBD1. The CDR3 extends over 14 amino acids. The germline V gene encodes CDR1 SGHNT and CDR2 YYREEE (reference sequence). With V trimmed by 0 bases and J by 6 bases, 3 bases remained unmatched. As DNA, the CDR3 is TGTGCCAGCAGCTTGGGCGGGACAGGGGTCGAGCAGTACTTC. Amino acids: CASSLGGTGVEQYF.

Regarding this clone: The same CDR3 is also encoded by other DNA sequences in this sample. The chain couples TRBV11-1 to TRBJ1-2; no definite D call. In germline, CDR1 is SGHAT, CDR2 FQDESV (reference sequence). There are 11 residues in the CDR3. V lost 4 bases and J lost 2, with 2 bases in between. The CDR3 loop reads CASSSNYGYTF. CDR3 in DNA: TGTGCCAGCAGCTCAAACTATGGCTACACCTTC.

This clone was observed a single time. This sequence joins TRBV14 and TRBJ1-5, with D possibly being TRBD1 (5 bases). CDR1 and CDR2 (germline): SGHDN, FVKESK. The ends were cut back, 2 bases at V and 3 bases at J, with 14 bases in the middle. This CDR3 region has 16 residues. CDR3 DNA: TGTGCCAGCAGCCAATTATCCGGGACGGCCAATCAGCCCCAGCATTTT. Residues: CASSQLSGTANQPQHF.

The V gene is TRBV7-9, the J gene TRBJ1-6; 8 bases are shared with TRBD1. CDR1 SEHNR and CDR2 FQNEAQ come from the germline V gene (reference sequence). After removal of 4 bases from V and 9 bases from J, the junction contained 8 bases not matched to a gene. The CDR3 extends over 15 amino acids. This chain's CDR3 is CASSSDRATGSPLHF. The CDR3 region has the DNA TGTGCCAGCAGCTCGGACAGGGCAACGGGTTCACCCCTCCACTTT.

This CDR3 is CASSGLTGHTYEQYF. In DNA, the CDR3 is TGTGCCAGCAGTGGGTTGACAGGGCACACCTACGAGCAGTACTTC. The chain carries TRBV6-1 and TRBJ2-7; 7 nucleotides match TRBD1. CDR1 and CDR2 (germline): MNHNS, SASEGT. V lost 4 bases and J lost 2; bases outside the gene matches: 8. The CDR3 has 15 amino acids.

This clone was detected a few times. The chain recombines TRBV5-1 with TRBJ2-7; 9 nucleotides align to TRBD1. Unmatched junction bases numbered 5, after V lost 0 bases and J lost 7 bases. This CDR3 region has 14 residues. Per the germline V gene, CDR1 is SGHRS and CDR2 is YFSETQ. For the CDR3, the DNA is TGCGCCAGCAGCTTGGGTACAGGGGGCAGGGAGCAGTACTTC. Translation: CASSLGTGGREQYF.

This clone was seen only once. The chain links TRBV4-1 to TRBJ1-1; no definite D call. This CDR3 is built from 15 residues. The ends were cut back, 0 bases at V and 0 bases at J, with 8 bases in the middle. Germline V gives CDR1 MGHRA, CDR2 YSYEKL. DNA of the CDR3: TGCGCCAGCAGCCAAGACTCCCGCTTGAACACTGAAGCTTTCTTT. As protein: CASSQDSRLNTEAFF.

This chain uses TRBV9 with TRBJ2-2, with TRBD2 identical over 10 bases. V was pared by 0 bases and J by 7 bases, with 6 bases of the junction left unmatched. Germline CDR1 SGDLS, CDR2 YYNGEE. The CDR3 has 16 amino acids. CDR3 residues: CASSVELAGNVGELFF. CDR3 sequence (DNA): TGTGCCAGCAGCGTAGAACTAGCGGGAAACGTCGGGGAGCTGTTTTTT.

This chain uses TRBV7-9 with TRBJ2-3; 13 bases are shared with TRBD2. Trimming removed 5 bases from V and 2 bases from J; junction bases left unmatched: 4. This CDR3 spans 16 amino acids. The V gene's germline CDR1 is SEHNR and CDR2 FQNEAQ (reference sequence). The CDR3 nucleotides are TGTGCCAGCAGCCTAGGACTAGCGGGGGCCACAGATACGCAGTATTTT. It is translated as CASSLGLAGATDTQYF.

This chain links TRBV7-8 with TRBJ2-7; TRBD1 agrees at 9 bases. Trimming removed 6 bases from V and 1 base from J; junction bases left unmatched: 4. In germline, CDR1 is SGHVS, CDR2 FQNEAQ. This CDR3 region has 14 residues. The CDR3 nucleotides read TGTGCCAGCAGAGCCGGGACAGGGTCCTACGAGCAGTACTTC. Translated, it gives CASRAGTGSYEQYF.

The chain joins TRBV11-2 to TRBJ1-2; D unclear. There are 13 residues in the CDR3. The ends were cut back, 3 bases at V and 8 bases at J, with 13 bases in the middle. Germline lookup yields CDR1 SGHAT and CDR2 FQNNGV. DNA of the CDR3: TGTGCCAGCAGCTTTTCGGGAGGTAGCGGCTACACCTTC. Its protein product is CASSFSGGSGYTF.

This clone showed up just once. V is TRBV5-6 and J is TRBJ1-2, with D tentatively TRBD1 (5 bases). The CDR3 length is 14 residues. Trimming pared 2 bases from V and 8 bases from J, leaving 16 bases between. Germline V gives CDR1 SGHDT, CDR2 YYEEEE. CDR3 DNA: TGTGCCAGCAGCTTATTCGGCAGGGACCGGGGCTACACCTTC. Translating gives CASSLFGRDRGYTF.

V gene TRBV5-1 combines with J gene TRBJ2-3; tentative D call: TRBD2 (6 bases). Per the germline V gene, CDR1 is SGHRS and CDR2 is YFSETQ. Trimming took off 7 bases at V and 4 bases at J, with 22 bases between the two ends. The CDR3 length is 16 residues. DNA of the CDR3: TGCGCCAGCGACCTGTCCGATCGTGGAGGGGCAGATACGCAGTATTTT. It translates to CASDLSDRGGADTQYF.

The V and J genes are TRBV2 and TRBJ1-1, with 11 bases lining up with TRBD1. Germline lookup yields CDR1 SNHLY and CDR2 FYNNEI. V lost 6 bases, J lost 2 bases, and 2 bases stayed unmatched. This CDR3 has 14 residues. CDR3 sequence reads: CASRGQGDNTEAFF. CDR3 nucleotides: TGTGCCAGCAGGGGACAGGGGGATAACACTGAAGCTTTCTTT. Combining the CDR3 with reference TRBV2 and TRBJ1-1 gives the whole variable domain EPEVTQTPSHQVTQMGQEVILRCVPISNHLYFYWYRQILGQKVEFLVSFYNNEISEKSEIFDDQFSVERPDGSNFTLKIRSTKLEDSAMYFCASRGQGDNTEAFFGQGTRLTVV.

This clone has only one observation. The sample carries other DNA sequences with the same CDR3. The chain employs TRBV2 and TRBJ1-2; D call uncertain. Trimming removed 3 bases at V and 4 bases at J, with 3 bases between. The germline CDR1 and CDR2 sequences are SNHLY and FYNNEI. The CDR3 has 11 amino acids. DNA for the CDR3: TGTGCCAGCAGTGATGGCTATGGCTACACCTTC. It translates to CASSDGYGYTF.

The chain has TRBV2 and TRBJ1-6; the match to TRBD1 covers 7 bases. The CDR3 contains 18 residues. Germline V gene lookup returns CDR1 SNHLY and CDR2 FYNNEI. The V and J ends lost 9 bases and 7 bases, in that order; junction bases with no gene match: 21. This CDR3 reads CASRAPGTDYSRNSPLHF. CDR3 in DNA: TGTGCCAGTCGGGCCCCCGGGACAGATTATAGCAGGAATTCACCCCTCCACTTT.

The V and J genes are TRBV4-1 and TRBJ2-1; TRBD2 matches at 7 bases. Germline CDR1 MGHRA, CDR2 YSYEKL. CDR3 length: 17 amino acids. Trimming at V came to 1 base and at J to 4 bases, leaving 10 bases not matched to a gene. CDR3 in DNA: TGCGCCAGCAGCCAAGGGGCTAGCGGACACATTTACAATGAGCAGTTCTTC. Translated: CASSQGASGHIYNEQFF.